Below, one T cell receptor (beta chain) is given with its context. The data belong to a study of control samples from healthy donors and cancer patients. The data were produced by immunoSEQ multiplex PCR, yet TCRdb's version contains in-frame clones alone and is incomplete. The table has fewer than 200,000 clones, nearly 90% seen once. This TCR was recovered from a woman aged 45-59 years in good health. Sequenced input: blood.

Written as DNA, the CDR3 is TGTGCCTGGGGGGGGGACAGGGACAACTATGGCTACACCTTC. It is translated as CAWGGDRDNYGYTF. The gene calls are TRBV30 and TRBJ1-2; 9 positions match TRBD1. CDR1 GTSNPN and CDR2 SVGIG come from the germline V gene (reference sequence). There are 14 residues in the CDR3. J was trimmed by 2 bases and V by 5 bases; bases with no gene match: 6.